The sequence of this T cell receptor (beta chain) was determined in a study of T cell responses to AZD1222 COVID-19 vaccine. Study-wide findings and caveats: Donors in the cohort were predominantly white British and more often female, and clonal diversity was possibly underestimated.

Worth noting for this clone: Antigen: not known.

CDR1 and CDR2 (germline): SGDLS, YYNGEE. The CDR3 extends over 14 amino acids. With 0 bases removed from V and 10 bases from J, the gap between germline ends came to 14 bases. Measured with immunoSEQ multiplex PCR; TCRdb has only the in-frame clones, and not every one. The sample lists approximately 120,000 clones, around 87% seen once, with roughly 4.4% in the top ten. The source was peripheral blood, collected 28 days after the second AZD1222 dose. V usage is TRBV9 and J usage is TRBJ2-1; D could derive from TRBD1 or TRBD2 (6 bases each). The receptor was derived from an adult who received the AZD1222 COVID-19 vaccine. CDR3 coding DNA: TGTGCCAGCAGCGTAGCCTTGGTAGGGGGGGAGCAGTTCTTC. Protein sequence: CASSVALVGGEQFF.